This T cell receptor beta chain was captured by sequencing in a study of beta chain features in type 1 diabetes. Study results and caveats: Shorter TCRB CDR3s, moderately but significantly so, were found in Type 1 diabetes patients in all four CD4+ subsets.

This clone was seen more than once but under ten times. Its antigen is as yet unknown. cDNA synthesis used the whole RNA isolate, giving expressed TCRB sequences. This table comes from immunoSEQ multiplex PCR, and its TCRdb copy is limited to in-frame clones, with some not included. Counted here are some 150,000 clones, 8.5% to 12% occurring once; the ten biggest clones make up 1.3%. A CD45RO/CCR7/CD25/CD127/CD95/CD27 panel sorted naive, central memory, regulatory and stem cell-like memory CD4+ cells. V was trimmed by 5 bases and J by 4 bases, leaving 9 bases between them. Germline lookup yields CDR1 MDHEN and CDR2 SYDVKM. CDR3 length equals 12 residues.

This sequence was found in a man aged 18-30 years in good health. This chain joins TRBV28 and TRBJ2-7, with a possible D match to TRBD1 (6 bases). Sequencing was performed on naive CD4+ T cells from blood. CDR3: CASSIQGYEQYF. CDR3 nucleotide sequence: TGTGCCAGCAGTATACAGGGTTACGAGCAGTACTTC. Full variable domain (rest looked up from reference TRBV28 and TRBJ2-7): DVKVTQSSRYLVKRTGEKVFLECVQDMDHENMFWYRQDPGLGLRLIYFSYDVKMKEKGDIPEGYSVSREKKERFSLILESASTNQTSMYLCASSIQGYEQYFGPGTRLTVT.